This T cell receptor (beta chain) is from a study of T cells in Graves' hyperthyroidism and ophthalmopathy. Study results and caveats: Within blood appeared most thyroid clonotypes that had expanded above 0.001.

The CDR3 regions of TCR beta were amplified from RNA transcripts. First-round RT-PCR with HTBI primers amplified the TCR CDR3 region. TCRdb independently ran MiXCR on the multiplex PCR reads; one entry per CDR3 protein. The sample records about 840,000 distinct CDR3 sequences, over 35% being singletons. In this sample, this clonotype turned up many times. What it recognizes is unknown. V dropped 0 bases and J dropped 5; count of bases not matched to a gene: 3. The CDR3 length is 14 residues. Germline CDR1 and CDR2: SGHTS and YDEGEE. Subjects aged 18 to 65 presented with newly diagnosed hyperthyroidism of less than 2 months' duration. The study based diagnoses on clinical symptoms, serum thyroxine and TRAb, thyroid ultrasound and orbital computed tomography. Extraction of PBMCs used roughly 9.6 ml of fresh peripheral blood.

The J gene is TRBJ1-2, the V gene TRBV5-8; TRBD1 agrees at 8 bases. The origin of this receptor is a man between 18 and 29 years old with Graves' hyperthyroidism. Sequenced material: blood. The CDR3 loop reads CASSLDRGWYGYTF. CDR3 coding DNA: TGTGCCAGCAGCTTGGACAGGGGGTGGTATGGCTACACCTTC.